These 12 T cell receptor beta chains were sequenced from one sample in a study of monozygotic twins with inflammatory bowel disease. TCRdb re-called the 5' RACE reads; every CDR3 protein appears as one record, without DNA. Its table lists around 450,000 distinct CDR3 sequences. The sample taken for sequencing was blood. Receptors originate from a human donor with ulcerative colitis or Crohn's disease, or a healthy co-twin of an affected twin (not recorded which).

The chain carries TRBV20-1 and TRBJ1-1; TCRdb's D call of TRBD1 is untestable without DNA. The CDR3 sequence is 15 residues long. Germline loops: CDR1 DFQATT, CDR2 SNEGSKA (reference sequence). The CDR3 sequence: CSASRDTLMNTEAFF.

The rearrangement uses TRBV6-2 or TRBV6-3 and TRBJ2-5; TCRdb indicates TRBD2, and absent DNA this call remains unverified. The CDR3 spans 16 residues. Germline V gene lookup returns CDR1 MNHEY and CDR2 SVGEGT. The CDR3 loop is CASSYRGLPNQETQYF.

The chain links TRBV7-8 to TRBJ2-2; TCRdb designates TRBD1, a call that cannot be tested without DNA. Germline values: CDR1 SGHVS, CDR2 FQNEAQ. The CDR3 contains 16 residues. The CDR3 is CASSCGTGGNTGELFF.

The V and J genes are TRBV7-9 and TRBJ1-5; TCRdb reports TRBD1, a call that lacks DNA to check it against. CDR1 SEHNR and CDR2 FQNEAQ come from the germline V gene (reference sequence). This CDR3 is 16 amino acids long. CDR3 region: CASSLEGTGGNQPQHF. The entire variable domain, with the rest obtained from reference TRBV7-9 and TRBJ1-5, is as follows: DTGVSQNPRHKITKRGQNVTFRCDPISEHNRLYWYRQTLGQGPEFLTYFQNEAQLEKSRLLSDRFSAERPKGSFSTLEIQRTEQGDSAMYLCASSLEGTGGNQPQHFGDGTRLSIL.

The chain uses TRBV5-1 and TRBJ2-1; TCRdb's D call, TRBD1, is unchecked because there is no DNA. The germline V gene has CDR1 SGHRS and CDR2 YFSETQ. The CDR3 contains 14 residues. CDR3: CASSPGQAGDEQFF.

The chain joins TRBV9 to TRBJ2-2. Germline CDR1 reads SGDLS; CDR2 reads YYNGEE. The CDR3 extends over 12 amino acids. Here the CDR3 reads CASSVALGELFF.

The J gene is TRBJ2-7, the V gene TRBV14; the TCRdb call, TRBD1, lacks DNA for checking. Per the germline V gene, CDR1 is SGHDN and CDR2 is FVKESK. This CDR3 has 15 residues. The CDR3 sequence: CASSQTGTNPYEQYF.

This chain links TRBV6-1 with TRBJ2-7; TCRdb's D gene call, TRBD1, goes unchecked for lack of DNA. Looked up from germline, CDR1 is MNHNS and CDR2 is SASEGT. The CDR3 contains 15 residues. CDR3 sequence reads: CASSSTQGNLKEQYF.

The CDR3 is CSANGVSKAFF. This chain links TRBV20-1 with TRBJ1-1. Germline V gene sequence: CDR1 DFQATT, CDR2 SNEGSKA (reference sequence). The length of the CDR3 is 11 residues.

This chain links TRBV6-2 or TRBV6-3 with TRBJ2-5; there is no DNA to check the TCRdb D call of TRBD1. CDR3 length: 16 amino acids. Germline loops: CDR1 MNHEY, CDR2 SVGEGT. The chain's CDR3 is CASSIPTSGVRETQYF.

The chain recombines TRBV5-1 with TRBJ2-1; the D gene TCRdb calls, TRBD1, cannot be checked with no DNA. This CDR3 is built from 13 residues. The germline V gene encodes CDR1 SGHRS and CDR2 YFSETQ. CDR3 sequence reads: CASSSPLIEEQFF.

V usage is TRBV12-3 or TRBV12-4 and J usage is TRBJ1-4; the TCRdb call, TRBD1, lacks DNA for checking. The CDR3 loop spans 13 amino acids. Here the CDR3 reads CASTRGGEEKLFF.